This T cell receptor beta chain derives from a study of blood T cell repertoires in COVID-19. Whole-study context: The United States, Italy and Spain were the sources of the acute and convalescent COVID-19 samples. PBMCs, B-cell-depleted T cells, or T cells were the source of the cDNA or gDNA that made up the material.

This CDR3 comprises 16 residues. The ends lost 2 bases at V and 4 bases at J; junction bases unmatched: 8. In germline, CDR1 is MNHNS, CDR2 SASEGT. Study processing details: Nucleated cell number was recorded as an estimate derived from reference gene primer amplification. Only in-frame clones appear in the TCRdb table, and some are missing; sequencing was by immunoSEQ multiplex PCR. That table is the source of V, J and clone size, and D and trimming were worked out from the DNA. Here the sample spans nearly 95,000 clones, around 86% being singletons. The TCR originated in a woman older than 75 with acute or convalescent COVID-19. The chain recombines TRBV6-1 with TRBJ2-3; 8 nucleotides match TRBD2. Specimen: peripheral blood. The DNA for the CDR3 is TGTGCCAGCAGTGAACCGGGGAGCGGGGGTCCAGATACGCAGTATTTT. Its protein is CASSEPGSGGPDTQYF.